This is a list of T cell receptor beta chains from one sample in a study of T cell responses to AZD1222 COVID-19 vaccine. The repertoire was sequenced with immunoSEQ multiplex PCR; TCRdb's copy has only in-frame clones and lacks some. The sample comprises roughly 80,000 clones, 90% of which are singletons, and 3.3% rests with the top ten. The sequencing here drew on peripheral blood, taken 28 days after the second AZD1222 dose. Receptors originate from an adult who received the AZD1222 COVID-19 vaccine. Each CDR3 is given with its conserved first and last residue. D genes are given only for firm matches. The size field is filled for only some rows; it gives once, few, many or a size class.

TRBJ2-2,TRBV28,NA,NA,TGTGCCAGCAGTCAGGGCGACACCGGGGAGCTGTTTTTT,CASSQGDTGELFF
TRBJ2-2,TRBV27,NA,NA,TGTGCCAGCAGTTTCGCTCCCCACGGGGAGCTGTTTTTT,CASSFAPHGELFF
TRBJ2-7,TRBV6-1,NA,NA,TGTGCCAGCAGTGCCGGACTTGCCTTCACTATATACGAGCAGTACTTC,CASSAGLAFTIYEQYF
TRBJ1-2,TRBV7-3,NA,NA,TGTGACCGTAGGACTTCTGGTTTTCGGGGTCCCCCCAACTATGGCTACACCTTC,CDRRTSGFRGPPNYGYTF
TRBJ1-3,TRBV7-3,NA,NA,TGTGCCAGCAGCTTATCGGCCTCTGGAAACACCATATATTTT,CASSLSASGNTIYF
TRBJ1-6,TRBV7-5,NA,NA,TGTGCCAGGACCCCGGGACAGGATAATTCACCCCTCCACTTT,CARTPGQDNSPLHF
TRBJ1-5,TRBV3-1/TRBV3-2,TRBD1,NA,TGTGCCAGCAGCCAGGGGACAGGGGGGAATGATCAGCCCCAGCATTTT,CASSQGTGGNDQPQHF
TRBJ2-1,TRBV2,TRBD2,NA,TGTGCCAGCATAATAGCGGGGGGTAACAATGAGCAGTTCTTC,CASIIAGGNNEQFF
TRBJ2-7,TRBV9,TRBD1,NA,TGTGCCAGCAGCGTCAACGGACAGGGCGCAGCCGAGCAGTACTTC,CASSVNGQGAAEQYF
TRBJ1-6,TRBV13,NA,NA,TGTGCCAGCAGCTTATTATCAGCCCCAAATTCACCCCTCCACTTT,CASSLLSAPNSPLHF
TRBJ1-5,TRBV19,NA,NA,TGTGCCAGTACCGCAGAACCAGGGGTGGGGAATCAGCCCCAGCATTTT,CASTAEPGVGNQPQHF
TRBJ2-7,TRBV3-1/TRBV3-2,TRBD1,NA,TGTGCCAGCAGCCCGCCGGGACAGGGGAACTACGAGCAGTACTTC,CASSPPGQGNYEQYF
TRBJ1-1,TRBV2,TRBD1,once,TGTGCCAGCAGTGACCCCGCAGGGGGGAACACTGAAGCTTTCTTT,CASSDPAGGNTEAFF
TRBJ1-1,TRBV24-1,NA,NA,TGTGCCACCAGTGATTCCCTAGGGGTCGGCTCTGAAGCTTTCTTT,CATSDSLGVGSEAFF